This T cell receptor beta chain was found in a study of cytomegalovirus exposure and HLA in healthy donors. Broader study findings: Because they were indistinguishable, some V segments, including TRBV6-2 and TRBV6-3, were excluded.

Primers for the PCR totalled 60 Vbeta and 13 Jbeta. Method: immunoSEQ multiplex PCR; TCRdb's copy keeps in-frame clones and lacks some. The table records about 97,000 clones, roughly 76% of them present only once. Concerning this clone itself: Its antigen is unknown.

The CDR3 sequence is 13 residues long. Per germline, CDR1 MNHNS and CDR2 SASEGT. With 2 bases removed from V and 5 bases from J, the gap between germline ends came to 7 bases. The chain combines TRBV6-1 with TRBJ2-1; D possibly corresponds to TRBD1 (6 bases). Specimen: PBMCs. The clonotype was recovered from a middle-aged man in good health and CMV-seronegative. This chain's CDR3 is CASSERDNNEQFF. CDR3 DNA sequence: TGTGCCAGCAGTGAAAGGGACAACAATGAGCAGTTCTTC.